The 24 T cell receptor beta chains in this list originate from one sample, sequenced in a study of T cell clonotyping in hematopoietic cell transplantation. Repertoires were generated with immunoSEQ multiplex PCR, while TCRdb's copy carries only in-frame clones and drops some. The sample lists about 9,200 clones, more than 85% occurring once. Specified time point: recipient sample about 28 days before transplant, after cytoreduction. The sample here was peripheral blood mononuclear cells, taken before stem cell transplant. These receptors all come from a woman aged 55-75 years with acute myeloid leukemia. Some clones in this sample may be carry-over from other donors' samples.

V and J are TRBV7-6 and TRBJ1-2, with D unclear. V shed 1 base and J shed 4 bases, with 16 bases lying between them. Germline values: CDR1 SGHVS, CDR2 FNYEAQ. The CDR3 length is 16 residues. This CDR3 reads CASSLVAAGPSYGYTF. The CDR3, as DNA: TGTGCCAGCAGCTTAGTAGCTGCCGGACCTAGCTATGGCTACACCTTC.

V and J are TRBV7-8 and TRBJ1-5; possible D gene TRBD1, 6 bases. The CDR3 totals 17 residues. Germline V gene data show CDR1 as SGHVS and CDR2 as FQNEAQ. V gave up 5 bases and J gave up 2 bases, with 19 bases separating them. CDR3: CASSPGRGAEGNQPQHF. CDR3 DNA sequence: TGTGCCAGCAGCCCAGGACGGGGGGCGGAGGGCAATCAGCCCCAGCATTTT.

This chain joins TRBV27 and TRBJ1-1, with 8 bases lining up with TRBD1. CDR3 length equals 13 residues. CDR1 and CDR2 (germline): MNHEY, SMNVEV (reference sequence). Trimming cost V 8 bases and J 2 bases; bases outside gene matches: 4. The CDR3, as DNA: TGTGCCAGCGGCGGACAGGGAAACACTGAAGCTTTCTTT. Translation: CASGGQGNTEAFF.

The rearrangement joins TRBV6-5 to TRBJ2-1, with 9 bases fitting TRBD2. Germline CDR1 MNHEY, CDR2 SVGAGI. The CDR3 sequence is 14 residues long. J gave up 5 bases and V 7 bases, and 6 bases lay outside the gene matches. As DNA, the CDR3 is TGTGCCAGCAACGGACTAGCGAGGGACAATGAGCAGTTCTTC. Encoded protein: CASNGLARDNEQFF.

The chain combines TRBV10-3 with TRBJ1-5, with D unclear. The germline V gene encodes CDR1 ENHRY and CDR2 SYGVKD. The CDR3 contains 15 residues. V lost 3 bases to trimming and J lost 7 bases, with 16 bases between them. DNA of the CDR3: TGTGCCATCAGTGATATGGGCACGGGCATACAGCCCCAGCATTTT. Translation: CAISDMGTGIQPQHF.

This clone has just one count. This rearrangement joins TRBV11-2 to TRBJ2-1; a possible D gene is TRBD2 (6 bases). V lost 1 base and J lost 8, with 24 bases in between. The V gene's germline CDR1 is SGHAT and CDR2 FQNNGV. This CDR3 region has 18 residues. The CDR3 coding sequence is TGTGCCAGCAGCTTAGCGGCGAGGGCGGGATTCAAGGGCTATGAGCAGTTCTTC. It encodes CASSLAARAGFKGYEQFF.

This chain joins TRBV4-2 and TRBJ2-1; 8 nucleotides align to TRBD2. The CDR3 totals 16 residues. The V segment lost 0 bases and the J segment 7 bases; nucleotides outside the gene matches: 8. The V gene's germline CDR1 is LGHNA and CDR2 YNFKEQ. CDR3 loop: CASSQDLGTSVNEQFF. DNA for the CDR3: TGTGCCAGCAGCCAAGATTTAGGGACTAGTGTTAATGAGCAGTTCTTC.

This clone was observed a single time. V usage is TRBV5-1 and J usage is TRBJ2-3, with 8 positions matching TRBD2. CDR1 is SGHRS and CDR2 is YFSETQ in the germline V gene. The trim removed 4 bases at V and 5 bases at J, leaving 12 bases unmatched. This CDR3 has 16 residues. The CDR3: CASSPGGGQIGDTQYF. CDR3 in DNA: TGCGCCAGCAGCCCGGGGGGGGGCCAGATCGGAGATACGCAGTATTTT.

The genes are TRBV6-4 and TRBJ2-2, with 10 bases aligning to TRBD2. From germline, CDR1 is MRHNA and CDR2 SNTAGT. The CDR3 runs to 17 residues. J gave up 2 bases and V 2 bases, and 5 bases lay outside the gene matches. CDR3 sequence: CASSDTGLADNTGELFF. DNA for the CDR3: TGTGCCAGCAGTGACACAGGACTAGCGGACAACACCGGGGAGCTGTTTTTT.

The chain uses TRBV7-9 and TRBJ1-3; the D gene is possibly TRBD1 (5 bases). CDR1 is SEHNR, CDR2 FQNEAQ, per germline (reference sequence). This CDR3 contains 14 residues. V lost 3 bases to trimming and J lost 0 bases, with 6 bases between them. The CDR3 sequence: CASSFQGSGNTIYF. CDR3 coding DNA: TGTGCCAGCAGCTTTCAGGGCTCTGGAAACACCATATATTTT.

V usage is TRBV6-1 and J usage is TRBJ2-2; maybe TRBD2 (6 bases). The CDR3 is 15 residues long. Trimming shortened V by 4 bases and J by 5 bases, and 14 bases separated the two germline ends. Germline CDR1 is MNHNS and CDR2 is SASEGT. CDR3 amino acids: CASSGGDGPTGELFF. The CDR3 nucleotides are TGTGCCAGCAGTGGGGGGGACGGGCCAACCGGGGAGCTGTTTTTT.

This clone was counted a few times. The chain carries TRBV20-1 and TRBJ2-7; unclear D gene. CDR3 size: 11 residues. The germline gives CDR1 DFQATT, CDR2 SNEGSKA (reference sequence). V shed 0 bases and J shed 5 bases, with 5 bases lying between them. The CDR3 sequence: CSARDLNEQYV. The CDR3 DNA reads TGCAGTGCTAGAGATCTGAACGAGCAGTACGTC.

CDR3 bases: TGCGCCAGCAGCCAAGACCGGGGGGCCTTGGATACGCAGTATTTT. Protein product: CASSQDRGALDTQYF. This rearrangement joins TRBV4-3 to TRBJ2-3; tentative D call: TRBD2 (7 bases). V lost 0 bases and J lost 6, with 13 bases in between. The CDR3 spans 15 residues. From germline, CDR1 is LGHNA and CDR2 YSLEER.

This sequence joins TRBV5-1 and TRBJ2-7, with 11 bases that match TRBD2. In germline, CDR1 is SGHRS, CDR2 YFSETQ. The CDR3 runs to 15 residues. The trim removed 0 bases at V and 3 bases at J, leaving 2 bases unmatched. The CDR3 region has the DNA TGCGCCAGCAGCTTGGGGACTAGCGGGCTCTACGAGCAGTACGTC. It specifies CASSLGTSGLYEQYV.

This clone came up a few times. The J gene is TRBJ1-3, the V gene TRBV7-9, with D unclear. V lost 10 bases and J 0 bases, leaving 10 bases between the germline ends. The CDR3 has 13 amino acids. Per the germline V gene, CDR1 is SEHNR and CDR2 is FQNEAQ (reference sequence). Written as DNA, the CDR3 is TGTGCCACTACTCAACTCTCTGGAAACACCATATATTTT. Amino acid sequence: CATTQLSGNTIYF.

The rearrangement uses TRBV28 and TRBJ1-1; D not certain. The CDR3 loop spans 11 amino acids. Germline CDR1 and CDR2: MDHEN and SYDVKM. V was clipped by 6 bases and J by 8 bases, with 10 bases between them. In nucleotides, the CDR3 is TGTGCCAGCAGATGGAGCCTCGAAGCTTTCTTT. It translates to CASRWSLEAFF.

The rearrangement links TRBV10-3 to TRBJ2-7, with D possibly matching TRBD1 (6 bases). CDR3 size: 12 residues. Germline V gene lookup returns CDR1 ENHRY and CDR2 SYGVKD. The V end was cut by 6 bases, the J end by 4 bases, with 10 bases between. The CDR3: CAIRTGRYEQYF. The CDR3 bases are TGTGCCATCAGAACAGGGCGGTACGAGCAGTACTTC.

CDR3 DNA sequence: TGCGCCAGCAGCCATCTGACTCCTTTGCGGGAGAAGGGCGGGGAGCTGTTTTTT. Translation: CASSHLTPLREKGGELFF. The chain links TRBV4-1 to TRBJ2-2; 7 nucleotides align to TRBD2. This CDR3 is 18 amino acids long. In germline, CDR1 is MGHRA, CDR2 YSYEKL. The J segment lost 7 bases and the V segment lost 3 bases, leaving 17 bases of the junction unmatched.

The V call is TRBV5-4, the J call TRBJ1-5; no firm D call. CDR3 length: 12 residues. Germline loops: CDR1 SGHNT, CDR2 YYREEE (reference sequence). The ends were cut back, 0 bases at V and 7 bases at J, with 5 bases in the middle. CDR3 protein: CASSLDAQPQHF. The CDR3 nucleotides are TGTGCCAGCAGCTTGGATGCCCAGCCCCAGCATTTT.

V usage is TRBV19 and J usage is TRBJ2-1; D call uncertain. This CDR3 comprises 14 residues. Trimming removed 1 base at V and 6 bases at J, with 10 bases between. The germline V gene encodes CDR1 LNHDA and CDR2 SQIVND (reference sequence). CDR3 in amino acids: CASSIGDWSNEQFF. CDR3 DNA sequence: TGTGCCAGTAGTATAGGGGATTGGAGCAATGAGCAGTTCTTC.

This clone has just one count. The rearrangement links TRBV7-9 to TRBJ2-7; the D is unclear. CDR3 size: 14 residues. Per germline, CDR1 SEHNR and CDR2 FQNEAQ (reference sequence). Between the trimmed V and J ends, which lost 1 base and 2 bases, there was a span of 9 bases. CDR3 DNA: TGTGCCAGCAGCTTAGGCCCGGGTGCCTACGAGCAGTACGTC. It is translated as CASSLGPGAYEQYV.

The CDR3 loop is CASSLLGARNSPLHF. CDR3 DNA sequence: TGTGCCAGCAGTTTGTTGGGGGCGCGTAATTCACCCCTCCACTTT. The chain links TRBV27 to TRBJ1-6, with D perhaps matching TRBD1 (6 bases). Germline values: CDR1 MNHEY, CDR2 SMNVEV (reference sequence). V was trimmed by 3 bases and J by 6 bases, leaving 12 bases between them. There are 15 residues in the CDR3.

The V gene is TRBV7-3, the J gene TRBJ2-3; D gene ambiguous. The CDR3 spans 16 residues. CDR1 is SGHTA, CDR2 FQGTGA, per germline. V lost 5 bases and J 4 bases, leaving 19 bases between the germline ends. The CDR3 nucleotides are TGTGCCAGCAGCCTGGCACTTGCGCCCCCGGCAGATACGCAGTATTTT. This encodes CASSLALAPPADTQYF.

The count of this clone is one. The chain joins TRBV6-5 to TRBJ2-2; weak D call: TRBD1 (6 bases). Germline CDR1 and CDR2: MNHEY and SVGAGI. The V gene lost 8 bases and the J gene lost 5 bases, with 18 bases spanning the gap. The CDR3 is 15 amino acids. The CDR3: CASRREGHRTGELFF. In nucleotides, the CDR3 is TGTGCCAGCCGTCGAGAGGGACATAGGACCGGGGAGCTGTTTTTT.